The entry below describes one T cell receptor beta chain. CDR3 length: 20 residues. This record belongs to a study of control samples from healthy donors and cancer patients. TCRdb's table, derived via immunoSEQ multiplex PCR, lists solely in-frame clones and lacks some. The sample has more than 150,000 clones, roughly nine tenths seen once; the top ten hold about 0.73%. The V gene is TRBV21-1, the J gene TRBJ2-1; whether TRBD2, the table's D call, matches the DNA was not checked. TRBV21-1 is described as a pseudogene. The TCR originated in a woman aged 25 to 45 in good health. Sequenced sample: blood. CDR3 DNA: TGTGCCAGCAGCAAACGCCTAGCGGGACCTCGGTCCACCCGGATCAATGAGCAGTTCTTC. This codes for CASSKRLAGPRSTRINEQFF.